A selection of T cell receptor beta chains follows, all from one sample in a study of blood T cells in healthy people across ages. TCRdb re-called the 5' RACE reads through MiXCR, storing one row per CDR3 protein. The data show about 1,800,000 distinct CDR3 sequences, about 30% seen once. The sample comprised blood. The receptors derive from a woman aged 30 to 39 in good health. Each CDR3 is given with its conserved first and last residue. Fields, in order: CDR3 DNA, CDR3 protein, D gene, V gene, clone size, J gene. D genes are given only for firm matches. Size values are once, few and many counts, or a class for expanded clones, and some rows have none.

TGTGCTAGTGGTTTGGTACAGGGCGGGCGGGAGCAGTACTTC | CASGLVQGGREQYF | . | TRBV12-5 | . | TRBJ2-7
TGTGCCAGCAGCTTACGCGGGTCGGGGGAGCAGTACTTC | CASSLRGSGEQYF | . | TRBV11-2 | . | TRBJ2-7
TGCGCCAGCAGCATCCCCGGGACTAGCGGGGGTCGTAGCTCCTACAATGAGCAGTTCTTC | CASSIPGTSGGRSSYNEQFF | TRBD2 | TRBV5-1 | many | TRBJ2-1
TGCGCCAGCAGCGGTACGGGGGACTCCGCCTATGGCTACACCTTC | CASSGTGDSAYGYTF | . | TRBV5-1 | few | TRBJ1-2
TGTGCCAGCAGTTTTTACGGCTCTGGAAACACCATATATTTT | CASSFYGSGNTIYF | . | TRBV12-3/TRBV12-4 | . | TRBJ1-3
TGTGCCAGCAGTTCTGCTGTAGCGGGGGGCTCCTACGAGCAGTACTTC | CASSSAVAGGSYEQYF | TRBD2 | TRBV6-6 | . | TRBJ2-7
TGTGCCAGCAGTGGCGTGGGACATGATGTCTACGAGCAGTACTTC | CASSGVGHDVYEQYF | . | TRBV28 | . | TRBJ2-7
TGCAGTGCTAGACGGGAGGGTAGTAATGAAAAACTGTTTTTT | CSARREGSNEKLFF | . | TRBV20-1 | . | TRBJ1-4
TGCAGTGCTAGACCCCCTAGGAGCGGGGGGGTCTACGAGCAGTACTTC | CSARPPRSGGVYEQYF | TRBD2 | TRBV20-1 | . | TRBJ2-7
TGTGCCAGCAGTGAAGCGGGGCCGTGGGACTATGGCTACACCTTC | CASSEAGPWDYGYTF | . | TRBV6-1 | few | TRBJ1-2
TGCGCCAGCAGCCCCCAGGGCTCCTATAATTCACCCCTCCACTTT | CASSPQGSYNSPLHF | . | TRBV18 | . | TRBJ1-6
TGTGCCAGCAGTGGAGGGCCGACAGTCGATGAGCAGTTCTTC | CASSGGPTVDEQFF | . | TRBV2 | few | TRBJ2-1
TGCAGTGCTCAACCTACGGACTTCAAATACAATGAGCAGGTCTTC | CSAQPTDFKYNEQVF | . | TRBV20-1 | . | TRBJ2-1
TGTGCCAGCAGCGCCTCCCTCGCAGCCAAAACCTACGAGCAGTACTTC | CASSASLAAKTYEQYF | . | TRBV7-9 | . | TRBJ2-7
TGTGCCAGCAGCAATCTGGAGGCTGGCGAAAAACTGTTTTTT | CASSNLEAGEKLFF | . | TRBV7-6 | . | TRBJ1-4
TGCAGCGGGGGGGCCGACACTGAAGCTTTCTTT | CSGGADTEAFF | . | TRBV29-1 | . | TRBJ1-1
TGCGCCAGCAGATGGACGGACAGGGGAAGAGGGACCCAGTACTTC | CASRWTDRGRGTQYF | TRBD1 | TRBV5-1 | . | TRBJ2-5
TGCGCCAGCAGCCAAGATTGGGGAGATACGCAGTATTTT | CASSQDWGDTQYF | . | TRBV4-3 | many | TRBJ2-3
TGTGCCAGCAGCTGGGGGGACTCCGTGGCCTACGAGCAGTACTTC | CASSWGDSVAYEQYF | . | TRBV7-9 | . | TRBJ2-7
TGTGCCAGTTTCCAGGAGGGGCTCAATCAGCCCCAGCATTTT | CASFQEGLNQPQHF | . | TRBV19 | . | TRBJ1-5
TGTGCCTGCAGCTTAGCTATCAGGGGCACTGAAGCTTTCTTT | CACSLAIRGTEAFF | . | TRBV7-9 | . | TRBJ1-1
TGTGCCAGCAGTCAACAGGGCGGGGAGCTGTTTTTT | CASSQQGGELFF | . | TRBV6-1 | . | TRBJ2-2
TGTGCCAGCAGCTTAGGAAAATGGGACAGAAAGAACACTGAAGCTTTCTTT | CASSLGKWDRKNTEAFF | TRBD1 | TRBV11-1 | . | TRBJ1-1
TGTTCCAGCAGCCCAGGGGCGAAGGATACGCAGTATTTT | CSSSPGAKDTQYF | . | TRBV11-2 | . | TRBJ2-3
TGTGCCAGCAGCTCCGAGGGCAGGAACACAGATACGCAGTATTTT | CASSSEGRNTDTQYF | . | TRBV7-2 | few | TRBJ2-3
TGTGCCAGCAGAACCTACCCCGTGGGCTACGCCAGGATGGAGACCCAGTACTTC | CASRTYPVGYARMETQYF | . | TRBV6-1 | few | TRBJ2-5
TGTGCCAGCAGTTATTCGGAGGGAGGCGGAAGCACTGAAGCTTTCTTT | CASSYSEGGGSTEAFF | . | TRBV6-5 | . | TRBJ1-1
TGTGCCAGCACCAGGGGGGGTGGCAGCTCCTACGAGCAGTACTTC | CASTRGGGSSYEQYF | . | TRBV6-1 | . | TRBJ2-7
TGTGCCAGCAGCACCAGGGACAGACGATACTTGGAAAACCAAGAGACCCAGTACTTC | CASSTRDRRYLENQETQYF | TRBD1 | TRBV7-9 | . | TRBJ2-5
TGCGCCAGCAGCTTGTATGGTGTTTCGGAAAAAGAGACCCAGTACTTC | CASSLYGVSEKETQYF | . | TRBV5-1 | few | TRBJ2-5
TGTGCCAGCAGCATTTACAGGGGGCTTATCTACGAGCAGTACTTC | CASSIYRGLIYEQYF | TRBD1 | TRBV7-9 | . | TRBJ2-7
TGTGCCAGCAGTTCTACGGAATATCAGCCCCAGCATTTT | CASSSTEYQPQHF | . | TRBV2 | few | TRBJ1-5
TGTGCCAGCAGCCATCTAGGACTAGCGGGCACAGATACGCAGTATTTT | CASSHLGLAGTDTQYF | TRBD2 | TRBV5-5 | few | TRBJ2-3
TGTGCCAGCAGCTCTCCCGGGACAGCCCACTACGAGCAGTACTTC | CASSSPGTAHYEQYF | TRBD1 | TRBV5-6 | . | TRBJ2-7
TGCAGCGTTGAAGATTTGGTTAGGGAGACCCAGTACTTC | CSVEDLVRETQYF | . | TRBV29-1 | few | TRBJ2-5
TGCAGCGTGAAATCCTTTACCCCGGGAAACACAGATACGCAGTATTTT | CSVKSFTPGNTDTQYF | . | TRBV29-1 | many | TRBJ2-3
TGTGCCAGCAGCGTAGATGGGTCTCGTGAGCAGTTCTTC | CASSVDGSREQFF | . | TRBV9 | once | TRBJ2-1
TGTGCCAGCAGCTATGACAGCGAGAGCTCCTACGAGCAGTACTTC | CASSYDSESSYEQYF | . | TRBV7-2 | many | TRBJ2-7
TGTGCTAGTGCCAAAGACCGAACCTACGAGCAGTACTTC | CASAKDRTYEQYF | . | TRBV12-5 | . | TRBJ2-7
TGTGCCAGCAGGGAGTTACTGGGGTCCCACTATGGCTACACCTTC | CASRELLGSHYGYTF | . | TRBV28 | few | TRBJ1-2
TGCAGTGCTACCCAAAGGGGACAGGACTACGAGCAGTACTTC | CSATQRGQDYEQYF | TRBD1 | TRBV20-1 | many | TRBJ2-7
TGTGCCAGCAGCACGGCGGCACCAACAGGGGGCCCAACAGGCTACACCTTC | CASSTAAPTGGPTGYTF | TRBD1 | TRBV5-4 | few | TRBJ1-2
TGTGCCAGCAGTTACTCGGGGCGGGGGCCGAACTACGAGCAGTACTTC | CASSYSGRGPNYEQYF | . | TRBV6-5 | many | TRBJ2-7
TGTGCCAGCAGCGCGGGACAGGGGAATCGGTATGAGACCCAGTACTTC | CASSAGQGNRYETQYF | TRBD1 | TRBV9 | few | TRBJ2-5
TGTGCCAGCAGTTCCCCTCAAAACCAGTTCTTC | CASSSPQNQFF | . | TRBV27 | . | TRBJ2-1
TGTGCCAGCAGCGTAGGTAGCGGGGCTCTATACGAGCAGTACTTC | CASSVGSGALYEQYF | TRBD2 | TRBV9 | few | TRBJ2-7
TGCAGCGTCACCCGGCCTCTGAACACTGAAGCTTTCTTT | CSVTRPLNTEAFF | . | TRBV29-1 | few | TRBJ1-1
TGTGCCAGCACCCAGACAGGGAAGGACTATGGCTACACCTTC | CASTQTGKDYGYTF | TRBD1 | TRBV12-3/TRBV12-4 | few | TRBJ1-2
TGCGCCAGCAGCCAAGGGCGGGCTAGCGGGAGGGCCAAAAACATTCAGTACTTC | CASSQGRASGRAKNIQYF | TRBD2 | TRBV4-1 | . | TRBJ2-4
TGCAGTGCTAACGGTCGGGACTACGAGCAGTACTTC | CSANGRDYEQYF | . | TRBV20-1 | few | TRBJ2-7
TGCAGTGCTCAGAACACCCAAGGGGGGGAGCAGTACTTC | CSAQNTQGGEQYF | . | TRBV20-1 | . | TRBJ2-5
TGTGCCAGCAGCCAAGATTACGGGGGCACTGAAGCTTTCTTT | CASSQDYGGTEAFF | . | TRBV14 | . | TRBJ1-1
TGTGCCAGCAGACTACAGGGGGAGGGTGAGCAGTTCTTC | CASRLQGEGEQFF | . | TRBV2 | few | TRBJ2-1
TGCGCCAGCAGCTTGAAGTGGGAGAACACTGAAGCTTTCTTT | CASSLKWENTEAFF | . | TRBV5-1 | few | TRBJ1-1
TGTGCCAGCAGTGAACTACCCTCAGTAACCAGCACAGATACGCAGTATTTT | CASSELPSVTSTDTQYF | . | TRBV6-1 | many | TRBJ2-3